The clone carrying this T cell receptor beta chain came up many times. Antigen specificity is unknown. MiXCR, run by TCRdb on the reads, gives a single entry per CDR3 protein. The sample carries 450,000 to 600,000 distinct CDR3 sequences, roughly 10% recorded once. The data stem from a study of T cell repertoires in cytomegalovirus infection. The overall study: Signatures in public TCR beta sequences pointed to both CMV infection and matching HLA type.

The study's findings and limits: The study found HLA-C-restricted CMV-specific TCR beta clonotypes dominating the ex vivo response.

The sample was PBMCs. This clonotype originated in a human donor in good health (CMV status not recorded). Some clones in this sample may be carry-over from other donors' samples.

The CDR3 sequence is CATRASGSSGNTIYF. DNA of the CDR3: TGTGCCACTCGAGCCTCAGGTTCCTCTGGAAACACCATATATTTT. This sequence joins TRBV10-3 and TRBJ1-3, with D hard to call. The CDR3 runs to 15 residues. Trimming removed 10 bases at V and 0 bases at J, with 16 bases between. The germline CDR1 and CDR2 sequences are ENHRY and SYGVKD.